This T cell receptor beta chain was recovered during a study of T cells after yellow fever vaccination. Whole-study results and caveats: Secondary responses were weaker yet peaked faster, day 5 versus 15. Bulk-population clonotypes that are abundant could appear as contaminants in FACS-sorted repertoires.

Trimming shortened V by 6 bases and J by 7 bases, and 22 bases separated the two germline ends. This CDR3 has 16 amino acids. Conversion of TCR transcripts into cDNA relied on 5'RACE template switching, which added a universal primer site and UMIs. TCRdb ran MiXCR on the 5' RACE reads and lists one entry per CDR3 protein. This table holds roughly 500,000 distinct CDR3 sequences, 15% to 20% found once. About this clonotype itself: Its antigen is not identified.

The V and J genes are TRBV12-3 or TRBV12-4 and TRBJ2-1; D not certain. The sequenced sample was PBMCs, obtained 15 days after the yellow fever booster vaccination. The sequence derives from a man aged 25 to 45 who received the YFV17D yellow fever vaccine. In nucleotides, the CDR3 is TGTGCCAGCAGCCGTATCACTAAAGGACCATATAATGAGCAGTTCTTC. Protein product: CASSRITKGPYNEQFF.